This T cell receptor beta chain was sequenced during a study of blood T cells in healthy people across ages. The second PCR ran about 6 to 12 cycles with a sample-barcoded 5' primer and J-beta primers. TCRdb redid the calling of the 5' RACE reads with MiXCR, one entry per CDR3 protein. This sample has some 900,000 distinct CDR3 sequences; around 30% occur once, and the top ten carry 17%. Germline-derived CDR1 and CDR2 are DFQATT and SNEGSKA (reference sequence). The length of the CDR3 is 15 residues. Trimming left V 3 bases short and J 0 bases short, with 14 bases between. Extracted total RNA amounted to at least 5.5 micrograms for each sample.

The TCR sequence derives from an elderly woman in good health. Sample: blood. V gene TRBV20-1 combines with J gene TRBJ2-5, with D hard to call. DNA for the CDR3: TGCAGTGCTAGTTATCCCCGTGGCAACCAAGAGACCCAGTACTTC. Translated: CSASYPRGNQETQYF.